These 14 T cell receptor beta chains came from one sample sequenced in a study of Graves' ophthalmopathy and Graves' hyperthyroidism (dated by TCRdb to between 2018 and 2020). Sequencing was performed on an Illumina HiSeq 2000. For repertoire sequencing, TCR beta CDR3 regions were amplified from RNA transcripts. HTBI primers and the Qiagen OneStep RT-PCR kit were used in a first-round RT-PCR, which was followed by a second-round multiplex PCR, size selection and purification. The public reads were quality trimmed at Q25 with fastp and then assembled into clones with MiXCR by TCRdb, keeping productive beta chains. Under each unique CDR3 protein, matching rows form one entry showing the most common genes and DNA. The sample yields roughly 600,000 distinct CDR3 sequences; approximately 35% were counted once. Over 3.5% of the sample lies in the top ten. The material sequenced was peripheral blood or thyroid tissue (not recorded which). Source of these receptors: an adult man with Graves' hyperthyroidism.

This clonotype was observed a handful of times. CDR3 amino acids: CASTGRSRGSLETQYF. CDR3 in DNA: TGTGCCAGCACCGGCCGATCCAGGGGCAGCCTTGAGACCCAGTACTTC. The gene calls are TRBV6-6 and TRBJ2-5, with a possible D match to TRBD1 (6 bases). Germline CDR1 is MNHNY and CDR2 is SVGAGI (reference sequence). The CDR3 is 16 amino acids. V lost 7 bases, J lost 5 bases, and 23 bases lay in between.

This clonotype was picked up many times. The chain couples TRBV7-8 to TRBJ1-1; 8 nucleotides line up with TRBD1. Germline assignment: CDR1 SGHVS and CDR2 FQNEAQ. With 1 base clipped from V and 5 bases from J, the junction kept 6 bases outside the gene matches. This CDR3 spans 15 amino acids. CDR3 nucleotides: TGTGCCAGCAGCTTAGTATCACAGGGGGTTACTGAAGCTTTCTTT. Protein: CASSLVSQGVTEAFF.

This chain joins TRBV7-6 and TRBJ1-1; weak D call: TRBD1 (5 bases). The germline CDR1 and CDR2 sequences are SGHVS and FNYEAQ. V was pared by 11 bases and J by 4 bases, with 20 bases between. The CDR3 is 14 amino acids. In nucleotides, the CDR3 is TGTGCCTGGAGTTGGCCCCCAGGGTCCACTGAAGCTTTCTTT. Encoded protein: CAWSWPPGSTEAFF.

V gene TRBV29-1 combines with J gene TRBJ1-2, with unresolved D. CDR1 is SQVTM and CDR2 is ANQGSEA in the germline V gene. The CDR3 has 12 amino acids. V was pared by 4 bases and J by 4 bases, with 10 bases between. CDR3 coding DNA: TGCAGCGTTGCGGGTGGCGGCTATGGCTACACCTTC. Its translation is CSVAGGGYGYTF.

J is TRBJ1-4 and V is TRBV7-2; 8 bases align to TRBD1. Trimming took 5 bases from V and 5 from J; bases not matched to a gene: 7. CDR1 SGHTA and CDR2 FQGNSA come from the germline V gene. The CDR3 sequence is 15 residues long. The CDR3 loop is CASSQRTGRNEKLFF. CDR3 coding DNA: TGTGCCAGCAGCCAACGGACAGGGAGGAATGAAAAACTGTTTTTT.

The rearrangement uses TRBV6-6 and TRBJ2-5, with 10 positions matching TRBD1. The CDR3 loop spans 16 amino acids. The ends lost 2 bases at V and 5 bases at J; junction bases unmatched: 8. Germline values: CDR1 MNHNY, CDR2 SVGAGI (reference sequence). The CDR3 sequence is CASSYPGQGISETQYF. The CDR3 DNA sequence: TGTGCCAGCAGTTACCCGGGACAGGGGATTTCGGAGACCCAGTACTTC.

Ten or more counts support this clonotype. The genes are TRBV12-3 or TRBV12-4 and TRBJ2-5, with D possibly being TRBD2 (5 bases). The CDR3 is 13 amino acids. The V end was cut by 5 bases, the J end by 5 bases, with 12 bases between. The CDR3 DNA sequence: TGTGCCAGCAGTCAAGGACTCGCGGAGACCCAGTACTTC. Translating gives CASSQGLAETQYF.

The CDR3: CAIRTSATSGISITDTQYF. CDR3 sequence (DNA): TGTGCCATCAGAACCAGTGCCACTAGCGGGATAAGTATCACAGATACGCAGTATTTT. V gene TRBV10-3 combines with J gene TRBJ2-3; 10 nucleotides line up with TRBD2. This CDR3 has 19 residues. Germline V gives CDR1 ENHRY, CDR2 SYGVKD. V was clipped by 6 bases and J by 2 bases; unmatched bases: 17.

In this sample, this clonotype turned up many times. V and J are TRBV4-2 and TRBJ2-7; TRBD1 aligns across 7 bases. The V gene's germline CDR1 is LGHNA and CDR2 YNFKEQ. Trimming cost V 0 bases and J 3 bases; bases outside gene matches: 8. The CDR3 is made up of 16 amino acids. DNA of the CDR3: TGTGCCAGCAGCCAAGATGTGGGGACAGTTGACTACGAGCAGTACTTC. Translated, it gives CASSQDVGTVDYEQYF.

The rearrangement links TRBV2 to TRBJ1-5; D uncertain. The CDR3 extends over 15 amino acids. Trimming shortened V by 3 bases and J by 2 bases, and 11 bases separated the two germline ends. Per germline, CDR1 SNHLY and CDR2 FYNNEI. CDR3 sequence reads: CASSEAHRGNQPQHF. The CDR3 DNA sequence: TGTGCCAGCAGTGAGGCCCATAGGGGCAATCAGCCCCAGCATTTT.

This clonotype occurred a few times. The V call is TRBV10-3, the J call TRBJ2-3; 10 nucleotides align to TRBD2. Per the germline V gene, CDR1 is ENHRY and CDR2 is SYGVKD. This CDR3 has 15 amino acids. Germline trimming cut 7 bases from V and 2 bases from J; bases unmatched to any gene: 6. This CDR3 is CAITPTSGHTDTQYF. The CDR3 coding sequence is TGTGCCATCACCCCGACTAGCGGGCACACAGATACGCAGTATTTT.

This clonotype showed up many times. The J gene is TRBJ2-7, the V gene TRBV7-2; TRBD1 or TRBD2 may be the D gene (5 bases each). The germline V gene has CDR1 SGHTA and CDR2 FQGNSA. Trimming shortened V by 1 base and J by 2 bases, and 12 bases separated the two germline ends. The CDR3 is 15 amino acids. CDR3 in DNA: TGTGCCAGCAGCTTAGTAGGGACGCAGACCTACGAGCAGTACTTC. Protein sequence: CASSLVGTQTYEQYF. The whole variable domain, remainder taken from reference TRBV7-2 and TRBJ2-7, is GAGVSQSPSNKVTEKGKDVELRCDPISGHTALYWYRQSLGQGLEFLIYFQGNSAPDKSGLPSDRFSAERTGGSVSTLTIQRTQQEDSAVYLCASSLVGTQTYEQYFGPGTRLTVT.

This clonotype was counted a few times. The chain is built from TRBV30 and TRBJ2-5; D call uncertain. This CDR3 spans 12 amino acids. Germline CDR1 reads GTSNPN; CDR2 reads SVGIG (reference sequence). V lost 1 base and J 4 bases, leaving 7 bases between the germline ends. This CDR3 reads CAWSDPPETQYF. CDR3 DNA: TGTGCCTGGAGTGACCCCCCAGAGACCCAGTACTTC.

The chain is built from TRBV29-1 and TRBJ1-1, with 9 nucleotides matching TRBD1. Germline CDR1 reads SQVTM; CDR2 reads ANQGSEA. This CDR3 has 14 residues. The J segment lost 5 bases and the V segment lost 2 bases, leaving 6 bases of the junction unmatched. DNA for the CDR3: TGCAGCGTTGAAAGGGACAGGGCTGGGACTGAAGCTTTCTTT. This gives the protein CSVERDRAGTEAFF.